This T cell receptor beta chain was observed in a study of cytomegalovirus exposure and HLA in healthy donors. For the study at large: Later analysis reported that the roughly 120 validation repertoires shared the platform of the approximately 670 first-cohort repertoires. General study findings and limits: A later analysis found first-cohort TCR clusters tended to co-occur in the approximately 110 validation repertoires. For most TCR sequences rarity was the rule, although some public TCRs occurred in many donors. CMV antigen specificity was confirmed in vitro for a few CMV-associated chains.

CDR1 and CDR2 from the germline V gene are SGHVS and FNYEAQ. The V end was cut by 1 base, the J end by 4 bases, with 8 bases between. There are 13 residues in the CDR3. Repertoires were generated with immunoSEQ multiplex PCR, while TCRdb's copy carries only in-frame clones and drops some. This table holds under 75,000 clones, about 97% found once. On this clone: Its antigen remains unidentified.

The sequence came from a woman between 18 and 30 years old in good health and CMV-seropositive. The sequenced material came from PBMCs. J is TRBJ2-7 and V is TRBV7-6; TRBD2 is a possible D gene (6 bases). The CDR3: CASSLGSGYEQYF. CDR3 DNA sequence: TGTGCCAGCAGCTTAGGTAGCGGATACGAGCAGTACTTC. The complete variable domain, with remaining parts taken from reference TRBV7-6 and TRBJ2-7, reads GAGVSQSPRYKVTKRGQDVALRCDPISGHVSLYWYRQALGQGPEFLTYFNYEAQQDKSGLPNDRFSAERPEGSISTLTIQRTEQRDSAMYRCASSLGSGYEQYFGPGTRLTVT.